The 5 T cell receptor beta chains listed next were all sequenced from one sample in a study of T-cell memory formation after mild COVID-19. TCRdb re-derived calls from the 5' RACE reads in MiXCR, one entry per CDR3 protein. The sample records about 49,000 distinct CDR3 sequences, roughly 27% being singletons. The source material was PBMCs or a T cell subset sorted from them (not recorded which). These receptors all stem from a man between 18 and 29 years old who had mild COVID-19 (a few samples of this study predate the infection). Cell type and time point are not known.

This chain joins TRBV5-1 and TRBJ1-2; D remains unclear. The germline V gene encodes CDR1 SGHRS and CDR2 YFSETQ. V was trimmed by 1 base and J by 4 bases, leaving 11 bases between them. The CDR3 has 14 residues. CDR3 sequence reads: CASSLTSAGYGYTF. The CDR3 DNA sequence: TGCGCCAGCAGCTTGACTTCCGCGGGCTATGGCTACACCTTC.

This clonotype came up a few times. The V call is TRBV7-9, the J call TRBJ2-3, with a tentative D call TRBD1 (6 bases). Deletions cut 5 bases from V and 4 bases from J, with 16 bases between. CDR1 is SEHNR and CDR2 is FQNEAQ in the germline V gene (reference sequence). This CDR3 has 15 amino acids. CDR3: CASSSVGANPDTQYF. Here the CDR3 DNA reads TGTGCCAGCAGCAGCGTGGGGGCAAACCCAGATACGCAGTATTTT.

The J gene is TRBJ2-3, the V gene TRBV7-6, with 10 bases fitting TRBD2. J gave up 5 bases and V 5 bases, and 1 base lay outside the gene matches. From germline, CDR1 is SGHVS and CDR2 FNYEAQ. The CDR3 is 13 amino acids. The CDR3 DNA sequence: TGTGCCAGCAGCCCTAGCGGGGGAGATACGCAGTATTTT. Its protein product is CASSPSGGDTQYF.

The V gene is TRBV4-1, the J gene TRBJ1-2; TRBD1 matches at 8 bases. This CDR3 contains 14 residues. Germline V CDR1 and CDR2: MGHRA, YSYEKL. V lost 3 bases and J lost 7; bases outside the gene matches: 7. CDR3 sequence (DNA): TGCGCCAGCAGCCAGATCGGGACAGGACGTGGCTACACCTTC. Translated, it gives CASSQIGTGRGYTF.

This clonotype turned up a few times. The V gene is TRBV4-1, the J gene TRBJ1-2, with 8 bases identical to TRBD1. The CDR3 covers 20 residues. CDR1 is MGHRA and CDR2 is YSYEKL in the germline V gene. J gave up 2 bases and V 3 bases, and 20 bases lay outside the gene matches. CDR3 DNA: TGCGCCAGCAGCCAGTTCGTCACCGGGACAGGAATTCATATCAACTATGGCTACACCTTC. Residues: CASSQFVTGTGIHINYGYTF.